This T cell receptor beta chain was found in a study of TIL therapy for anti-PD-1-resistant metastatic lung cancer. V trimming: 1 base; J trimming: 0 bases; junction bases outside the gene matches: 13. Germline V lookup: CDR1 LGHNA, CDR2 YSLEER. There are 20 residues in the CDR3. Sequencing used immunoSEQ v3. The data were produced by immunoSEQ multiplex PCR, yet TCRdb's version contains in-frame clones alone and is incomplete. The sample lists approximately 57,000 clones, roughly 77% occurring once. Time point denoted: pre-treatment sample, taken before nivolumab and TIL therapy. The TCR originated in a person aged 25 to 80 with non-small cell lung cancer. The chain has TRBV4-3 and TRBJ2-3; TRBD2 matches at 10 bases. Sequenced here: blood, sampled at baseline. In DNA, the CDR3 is TGCGCCAGCAGCCAAGCCCTAGGTGTTAGCGGGAGGCCGAGCACAGATACGCAGTATTTT. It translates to CASSQALGVSGRPSTDTQYF.